One T cell receptor beta chain is described in this entry. Each TRB amplification used roughly 230-550 ng of genomic DNA from blood. The CDR3 extends over 16 amino acids. The germline CDR1 and CDR2 sequences are MNHNS and SASEGT. The V end was cut by 7 bases, the J end by 3 bases, with 16 bases between. This entry comes from a study of T and B cells in COVID-19 patients. TRB rearrangements were amplified by multiplex PCR with BIOMED2 TRB-A/B primers. MiXCR, run by TCRdb on the multiplex PCR reads, gives a single entry per CDR3 protein. The sample contains more than 15,000 distinct CDR3 sequences, approximately 37% of which appear only once.

Material: blood. The clonotype was recovered from a human donor with active COVID-19. This chain links TRBV6-1 with TRBJ1-6, with D perhaps matching TRBD1 (5 bases). CDR3 nucleotides: TGTGCCAGCATTCTGACAGCACTCTACTATAATTCACCCCTCCACTTT. Its translation is CASILTALYYNSPLHF.